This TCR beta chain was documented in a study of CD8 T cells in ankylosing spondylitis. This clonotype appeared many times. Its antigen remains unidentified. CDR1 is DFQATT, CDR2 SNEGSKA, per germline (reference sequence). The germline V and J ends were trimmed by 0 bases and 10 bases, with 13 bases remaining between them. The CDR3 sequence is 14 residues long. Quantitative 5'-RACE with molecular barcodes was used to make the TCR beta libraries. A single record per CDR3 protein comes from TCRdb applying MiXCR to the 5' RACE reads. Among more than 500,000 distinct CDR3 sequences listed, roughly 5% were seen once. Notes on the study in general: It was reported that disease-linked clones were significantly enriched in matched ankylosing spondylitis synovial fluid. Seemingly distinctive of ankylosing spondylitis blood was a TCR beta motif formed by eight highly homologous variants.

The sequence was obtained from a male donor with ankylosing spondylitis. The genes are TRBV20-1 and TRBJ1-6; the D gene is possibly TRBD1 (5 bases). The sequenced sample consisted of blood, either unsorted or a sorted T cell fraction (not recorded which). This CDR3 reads CSARDQGLGSPLHF. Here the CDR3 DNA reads TGCAGTGCTAGAGATCAGGGACTCGGCTCACCCCTCCACTTT.